This TCR beta chain came from a study of blood T cell repertoires in COVID-19. Study information: Specimens from acute and convalescent COVID-19 originated in the United States, Italy and Spain. T cells, B-cell-depleted T cells, or PBMCs supplied cDNA or gDNA.

The table came from immunoSEQ multiplex PCR; TCRdb's copy has only in-frame clones and leaves some out. The sample yields 150,000 to 200,000 clones, 70% to 90% seen once. The CDR3 length is 13 residues. Germline V CDR1 and CDR2: SSHAT, FNYEAQ (reference sequence). This TCR came from a man aged 40-49 years with active or convalescent COVID-19. The V call is TRBV7-7, the J call TRBJ1-4; the match to TRBD1 covers 9 bases. The source material was peripheral blood. As DNA, the CDR3 is TGTGCTGTATGGGACAGGGCCGGGGGAAAACTGTTTTTT. Translation: CAVWDRAGGKLFF.